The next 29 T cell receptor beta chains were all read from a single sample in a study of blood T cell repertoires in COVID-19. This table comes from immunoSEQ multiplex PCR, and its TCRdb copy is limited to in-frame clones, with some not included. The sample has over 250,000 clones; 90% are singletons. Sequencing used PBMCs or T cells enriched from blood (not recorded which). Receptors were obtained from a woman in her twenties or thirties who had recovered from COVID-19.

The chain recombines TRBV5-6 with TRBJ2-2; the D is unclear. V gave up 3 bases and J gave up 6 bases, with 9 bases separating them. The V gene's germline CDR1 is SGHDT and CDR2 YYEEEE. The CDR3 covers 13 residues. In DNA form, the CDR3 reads TGTGCCAGCAGCTACCAGGCGTCCGGGGAGCTGTTTTTT. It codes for CASSYQASGELFF.

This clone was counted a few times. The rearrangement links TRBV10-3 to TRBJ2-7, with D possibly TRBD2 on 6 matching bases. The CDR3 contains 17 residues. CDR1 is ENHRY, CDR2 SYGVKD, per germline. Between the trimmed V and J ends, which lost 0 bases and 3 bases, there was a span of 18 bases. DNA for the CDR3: TGTGCCATCAGTGAGTCTAAATCGGGTGGGAGGAGCTACGAGCAGTACTTC. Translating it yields CAISESKSGGRSYEQYF.

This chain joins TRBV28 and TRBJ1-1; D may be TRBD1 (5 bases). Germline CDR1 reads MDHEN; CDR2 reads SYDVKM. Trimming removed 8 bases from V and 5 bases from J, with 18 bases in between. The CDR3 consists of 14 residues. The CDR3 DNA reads TGTGCCAGCCCCCCTCGGCAGGGAGGGACTGAAGCTTTCTTT. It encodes CASPPRQGGTEAFF.

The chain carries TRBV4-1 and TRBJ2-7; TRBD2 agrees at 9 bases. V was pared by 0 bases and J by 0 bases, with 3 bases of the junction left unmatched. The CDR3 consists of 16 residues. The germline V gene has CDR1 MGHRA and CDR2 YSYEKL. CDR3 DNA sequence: TGCGCCAGCAGCCAAGACTCGCGGGAGGGCTCCTACGAGCAGTACTTC. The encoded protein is CASSQDSREGSYEQYF.

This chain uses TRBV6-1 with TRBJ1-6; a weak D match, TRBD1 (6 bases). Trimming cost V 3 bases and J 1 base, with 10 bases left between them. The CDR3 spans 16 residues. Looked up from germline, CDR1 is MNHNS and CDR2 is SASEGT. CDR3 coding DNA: TGTGCCAGCAGTGACGAGGGGGGGTCCTATAATTCACCCCTCCACTTT. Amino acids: CASSDEGGSYNSPLHF.

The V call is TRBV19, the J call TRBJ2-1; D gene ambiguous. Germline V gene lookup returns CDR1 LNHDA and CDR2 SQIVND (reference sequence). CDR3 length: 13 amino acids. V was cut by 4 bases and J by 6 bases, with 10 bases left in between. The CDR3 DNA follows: TGTGCCAGTAGTACATCTAACCCCAATGAGCAGTTCTTC. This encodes CASSTSNPNEQFF. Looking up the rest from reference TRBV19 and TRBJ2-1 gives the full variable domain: DGGITQSPKYLFRKEGQNVTLSCEQNLNHDAMYWYRQDPGQGLRLIYYSQIVNDFQKGDIAEGYSVSREKKESFPLTVTSAQKNPTAFYLCASSTSNPNEQFFGPGTRLTVL.

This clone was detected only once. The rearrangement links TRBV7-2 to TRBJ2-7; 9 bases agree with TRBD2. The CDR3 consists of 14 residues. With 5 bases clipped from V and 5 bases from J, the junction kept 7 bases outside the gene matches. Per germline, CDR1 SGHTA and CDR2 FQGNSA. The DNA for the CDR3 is TGTGCCAGCAGCGGAAGGGCTAGCGGGAACGAGCAGTACTTC. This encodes CASSGRASGNEQYF.

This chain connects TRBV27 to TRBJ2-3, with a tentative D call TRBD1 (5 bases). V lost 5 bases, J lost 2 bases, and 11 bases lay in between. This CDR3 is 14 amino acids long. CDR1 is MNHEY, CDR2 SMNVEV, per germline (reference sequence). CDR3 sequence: CASSDRFPTDTQYF. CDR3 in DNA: TGTGCCAGCAGTGACAGATTTCCCACAGATACGCAGTATTTT.

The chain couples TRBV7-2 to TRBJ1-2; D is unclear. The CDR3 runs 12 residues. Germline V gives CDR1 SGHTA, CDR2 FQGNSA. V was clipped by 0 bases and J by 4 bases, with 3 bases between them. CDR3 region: CASSLASYGYTF. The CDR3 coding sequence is TGTGCCAGCAGCTTAGCTAGCTATGGCTACACCTTC.

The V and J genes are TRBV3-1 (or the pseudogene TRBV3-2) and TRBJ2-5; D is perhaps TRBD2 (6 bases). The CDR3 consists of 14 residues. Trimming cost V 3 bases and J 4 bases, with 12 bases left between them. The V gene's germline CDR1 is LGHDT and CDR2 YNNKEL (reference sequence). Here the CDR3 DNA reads TGTGCCAGCAGCCAGGTCGGGGGTCGAGAGACCCAGTACTTC. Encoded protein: CASSQVGGRETQYF.

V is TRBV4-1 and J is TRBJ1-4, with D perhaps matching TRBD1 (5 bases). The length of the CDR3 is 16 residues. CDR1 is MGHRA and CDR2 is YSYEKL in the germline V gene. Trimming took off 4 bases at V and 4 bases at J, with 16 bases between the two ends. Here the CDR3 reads CASSPETGTYNEKLFF. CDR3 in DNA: TGCGCCAGCAGCCCCGAAACCGGGACTTATAATGAAAAACTGTTTTTT.

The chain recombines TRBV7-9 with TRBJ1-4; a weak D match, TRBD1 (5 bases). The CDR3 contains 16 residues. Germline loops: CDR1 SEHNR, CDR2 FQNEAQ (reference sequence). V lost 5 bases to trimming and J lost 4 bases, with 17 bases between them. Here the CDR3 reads CASSPLGGGVNEKLFF. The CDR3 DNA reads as TGTGCCAGCAGCCCCTTGGGGGGAGGGGTTAATGAAAAACTGTTTTTT.

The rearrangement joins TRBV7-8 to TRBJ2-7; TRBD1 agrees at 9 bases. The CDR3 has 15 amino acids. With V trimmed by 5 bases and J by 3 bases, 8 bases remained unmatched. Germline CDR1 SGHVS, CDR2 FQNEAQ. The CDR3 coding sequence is TGTGCCAGCAGCCCCGGACAGGGGTCCTACTACGAGCAGTACTTC. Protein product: CASSPGQGSYYEQYF.

Written as DNA, the CDR3 is TGTGCCAGCTCACCAACTTTGGGACACCAAAATCAGCCCCAGCATTTT. Amino acid sequence: CASSPTLGHQNQPQHF. The chain uses TRBV18 and TRBJ1-5; the D gene is possibly TRBD1 (6 bases). Germline CDR1 and CDR2: KGHSH and LQKENI. V lost 2 bases, J lost 4 bases, and 15 bases lay in between. There are 16 residues in the CDR3.

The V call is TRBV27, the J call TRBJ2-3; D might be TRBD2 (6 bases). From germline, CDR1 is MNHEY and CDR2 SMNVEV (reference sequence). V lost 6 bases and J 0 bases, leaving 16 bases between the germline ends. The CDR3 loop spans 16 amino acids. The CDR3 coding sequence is TGTGCCAGCAGGGCCAAGGGACTCTCAAGCACAGATACGCAGTATTTT. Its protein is CASRAKGLSSTDTQYF.

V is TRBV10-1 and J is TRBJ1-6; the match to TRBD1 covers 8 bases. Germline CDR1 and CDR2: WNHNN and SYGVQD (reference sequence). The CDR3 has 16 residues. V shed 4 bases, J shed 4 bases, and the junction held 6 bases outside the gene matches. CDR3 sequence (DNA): TGCGCCAGCAGTGGACAGGGGATCGGGTATAATTCACCCCTCCACTTT. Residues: CASSGQGIGYNSPLHF.

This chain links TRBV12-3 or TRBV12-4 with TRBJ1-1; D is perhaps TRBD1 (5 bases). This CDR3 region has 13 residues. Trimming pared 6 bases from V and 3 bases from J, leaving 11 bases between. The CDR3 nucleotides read TGTGCCAGCAGGCCGGGAGGGGACACTGAAGCTTTCTTT. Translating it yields CASRPGGDTEAFF.

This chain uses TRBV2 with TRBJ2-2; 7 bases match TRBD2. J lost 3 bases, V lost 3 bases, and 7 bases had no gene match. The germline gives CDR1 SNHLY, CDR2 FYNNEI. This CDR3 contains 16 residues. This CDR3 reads CASSDGAGAYTGELFF. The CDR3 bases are TGTGCCAGCAGTGATGGGGCGGGAGCCTACACCGGGGAGCTGTTTTTT. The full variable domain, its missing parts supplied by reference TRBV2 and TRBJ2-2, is EPEVTQTPSHQVTQMGQEVILRCVPISNHLYFYWYRQILGQKVEFLVSFYNNEISEKSEIFDDQFSVERPDGSNFTLKIRSTKLEDSAMYFCASSDGAGAYTGELFFGEGSRLTVL.

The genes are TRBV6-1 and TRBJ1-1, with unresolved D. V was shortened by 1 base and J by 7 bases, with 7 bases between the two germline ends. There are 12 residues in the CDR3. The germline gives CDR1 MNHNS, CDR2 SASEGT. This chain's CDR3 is CASSEVAGEAFF. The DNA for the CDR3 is TGTGCCAGCAGTGAAGTGGCAGGTGAAGCTTTCTTT.

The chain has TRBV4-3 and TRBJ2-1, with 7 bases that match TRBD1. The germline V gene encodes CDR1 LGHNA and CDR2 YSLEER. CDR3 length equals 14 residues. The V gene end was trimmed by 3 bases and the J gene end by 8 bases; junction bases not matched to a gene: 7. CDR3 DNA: TGCGCCAGCAGCCAGGCTGACAGGGTAGATGAGCAGTTCTTC. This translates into CASSQADRVDEQFF.

The CDR3: CASSLSDFGPNEKLFF. For the CDR3, the DNA is TGTGCCAGCAGCCTCTCGGACTTCGGGCCTAATGAAAAACTGTTTTTT. This chain joins TRBV5-6 and TRBJ1-4; no definite D call. CDR1 is SGHDT and CDR2 is YYEEEE in the germline V gene. The V gene lost 4 bases and the J gene lost 3 bases, with 16 bases spanning the gap. The CDR3 is made up of 16 amino acids.

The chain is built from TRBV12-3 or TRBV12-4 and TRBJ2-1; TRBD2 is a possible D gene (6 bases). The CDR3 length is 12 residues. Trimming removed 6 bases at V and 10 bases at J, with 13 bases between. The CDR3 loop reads CASSPTSYEQFF. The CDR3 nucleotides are TGTGCCAGCAGCCCCACTAGCTACGAGCAGTTCTTC.

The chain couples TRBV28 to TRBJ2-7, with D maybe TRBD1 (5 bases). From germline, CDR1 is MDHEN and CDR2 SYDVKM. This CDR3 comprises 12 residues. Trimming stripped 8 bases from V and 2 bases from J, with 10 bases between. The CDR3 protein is CASETGTYEQYF. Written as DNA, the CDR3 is TGTGCCAGCGAAACAGGAACCTACGAGCAGTACTTC.

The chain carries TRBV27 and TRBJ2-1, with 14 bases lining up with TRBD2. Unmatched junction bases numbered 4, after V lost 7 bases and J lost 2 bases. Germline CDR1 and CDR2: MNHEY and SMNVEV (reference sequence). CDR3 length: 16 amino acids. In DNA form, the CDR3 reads TGTGCCAGCACCGAGACTAGCGGGAGGGCCTACAATGAGCAGTTCTTC. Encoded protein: CASTETSGRAYNEQFF.

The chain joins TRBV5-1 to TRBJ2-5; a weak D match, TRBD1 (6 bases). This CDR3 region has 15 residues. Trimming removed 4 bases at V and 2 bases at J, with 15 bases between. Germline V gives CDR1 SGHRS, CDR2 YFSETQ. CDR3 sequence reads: CASSRIGTLQETQYF. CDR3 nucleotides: TGCGCCAGCAGCCGAATAGGGACACTACAAGAGACCCAGTACTTC.

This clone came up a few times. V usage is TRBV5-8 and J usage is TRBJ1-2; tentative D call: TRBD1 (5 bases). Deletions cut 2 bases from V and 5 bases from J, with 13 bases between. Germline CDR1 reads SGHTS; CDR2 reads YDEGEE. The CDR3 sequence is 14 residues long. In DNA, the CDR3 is TGTGCCAGCAGCTTAGTCCAGGGAGGGTATGGCTACACCTTC. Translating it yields CASSLVQGGYGYTF.

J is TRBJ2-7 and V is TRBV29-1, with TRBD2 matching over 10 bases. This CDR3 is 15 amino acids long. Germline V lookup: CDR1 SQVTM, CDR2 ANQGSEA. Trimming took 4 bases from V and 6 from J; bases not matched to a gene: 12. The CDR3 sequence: CSVGSSGRLALEQYF. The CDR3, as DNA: TGCAGCGTTGGCTCTAGCGGGAGACTGGCCCTCGAGCAGTACTTC.

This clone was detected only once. The CDR3 region has the DNA TGTGCCACCAGTGAGGGGGTAGCGGGAGGGTCTGGGAATGAGCAGTTCTTC. It translates to CATSEGVAGGSGNEQFF. This chain joins TRBV24-1 and TRBJ2-1; 11 bases are shared with TRBD2. Trimming cost V 4 bases and J 7 bases; bases outside gene matches: 11. The CDR3 has 17 amino acids. Germline CDR1 and CDR2: KGHDR and SFDVKD.

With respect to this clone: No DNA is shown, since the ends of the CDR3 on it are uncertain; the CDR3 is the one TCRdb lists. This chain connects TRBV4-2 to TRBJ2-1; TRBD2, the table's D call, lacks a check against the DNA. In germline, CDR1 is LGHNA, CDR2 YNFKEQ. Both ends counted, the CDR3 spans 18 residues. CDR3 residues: CASSQDWASGSTHQEWFF.